Sequencing of this T cell receptor beta chain was carried out in a study of T cells and Merkel cell carcinoma outcomes. Sequenced by immunoSEQ multiplex PCR; TCRdb stores in-frame clones only, minus some. Here the sample spans about 3,000 clones, approximately 95% being singletons. Of note for this clone: Its antigen is not known.

The CDR3 consists of 16 residues. The germline CDR1 and CDR2 sequences are LGHNA and YSLEER. Trimming cost V 0 bases and J 0 bases, with 6 bases left between them. Study-level findings and limits: Repertoire plus T-cell density reportedly predicted Merkel cell carcinoma outcomes.

This sequence joins TRBV4-3 and TRBJ2-6; no firm D call. The receptor's source is a human donor with Merkel cell carcinoma. The sequenced sample was tumor tissue from Merkel cell carcinoma. The CDR3 loop reads CASSQDWNSGANVLTF. Written as DNA, the CDR3 is TGCGCCAGCAGCCAAGATTGGAACTCTGGGGCCAACGTCCTGACTTTC.